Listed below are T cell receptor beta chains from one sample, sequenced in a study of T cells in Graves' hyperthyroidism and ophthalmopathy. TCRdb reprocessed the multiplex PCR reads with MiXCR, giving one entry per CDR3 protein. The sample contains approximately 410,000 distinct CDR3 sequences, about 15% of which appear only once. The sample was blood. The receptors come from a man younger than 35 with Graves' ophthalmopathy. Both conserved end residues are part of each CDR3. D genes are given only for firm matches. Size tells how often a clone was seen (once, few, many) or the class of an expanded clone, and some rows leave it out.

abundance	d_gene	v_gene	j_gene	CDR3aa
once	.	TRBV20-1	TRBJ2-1	CSASLASGGEQFF
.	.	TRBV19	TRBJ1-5	CASSIGRGLRQPQHF
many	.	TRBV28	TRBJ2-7	CASSLDPSSYEQYF
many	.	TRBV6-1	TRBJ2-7	CASREEFLGTTYEQYF
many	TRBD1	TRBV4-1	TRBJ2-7	CASSQKEADRDEQYF
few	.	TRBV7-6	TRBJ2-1	CASSLAALQNNEQFF
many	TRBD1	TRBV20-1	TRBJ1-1	CSAARQGDTEAFF
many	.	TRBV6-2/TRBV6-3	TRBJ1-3	CASSWNDSGNTIYF
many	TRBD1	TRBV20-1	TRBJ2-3	CRGDRTVDTQYF
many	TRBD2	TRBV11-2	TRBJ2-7	CANSPPSGRAYEQYF
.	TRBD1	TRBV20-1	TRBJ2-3	CSARGTGGTDTQYF
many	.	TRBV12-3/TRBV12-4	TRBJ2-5	CATQAAGQETQYF
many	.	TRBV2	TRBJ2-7	CASSEVATSSSYEQYF
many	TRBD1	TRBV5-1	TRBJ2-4	CASSTGQGQNIQYF
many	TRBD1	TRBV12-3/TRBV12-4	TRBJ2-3	CASSLAGTGGSSTQYF
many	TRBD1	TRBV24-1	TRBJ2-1	CATSGTDRGRFNYNEQFF
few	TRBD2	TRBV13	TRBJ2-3	CASSPRPGTSGMGTDTQYF
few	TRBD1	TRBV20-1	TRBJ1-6	CSALQGEKNSPLHF
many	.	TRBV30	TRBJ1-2	CAWSVSVWGFNYGYTF
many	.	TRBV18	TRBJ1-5	CASSPLEGSNQPQHF
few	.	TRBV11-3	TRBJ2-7	CASSLAGQYYEQYF
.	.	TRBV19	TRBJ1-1	CASQGGKPEAFF
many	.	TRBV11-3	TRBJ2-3	CASSLEWADTQYF
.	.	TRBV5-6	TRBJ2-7	CASSFGDLSYEQYF